This entry lists 28 T cell receptor beta chains sequenced from one sample in a study of OX40 agonist ivuxolimab in advanced cancers. The repertoire was sequenced with immunoSEQ multiplex PCR; TCRdb's copy has only in-frame clones and lacks some. Of about 100,000 clones listed, around 90% are singletons. The input for sequencing was CD4+ or CD8+ T cells sorted from blood, taken in a trial of the OX40 agonist ivuxolimab. These receptor sequences come from an adult with an advanced solid tumor such as melanoma, head and neck, liver or kidney cancer.

The V call is TRBV29-1, the J call TRBJ2-3; D perhaps matches TRBD2 (6 bases). CDR3 length equals 13 residues. Germline V gives CDR1 SQVTM, CDR2 ANQGSEA. Trimming stripped 4 bases from V and 3 bases from J, with 11 bases between. CDR3 DNA: TGCAGCGTTGGGAGGGAAGCGACAGATACGCAGTATTTT. Translation gives CSVGREATDTQYF.

The chain links TRBV2 to TRBJ2-7; no reliable D call. The CDR3 is made up of 13 amino acids. V lost 1 base and J 4 bases, leaving 8 bases between the germline ends. Looked up from germline, CDR1 is SNHLY and CDR2 is FYNNEI. Here the CDR3 DNA reads TGTGCCAGCAGTGAAGAGGTCGGGTACGAGCAGTACTTC. It translates to CASSEEVGYEQYF.

V gene TRBV2 combines with J gene TRBJ2-2; D tentatively fits TRBD1 or TRBD2 (5 bases each). CDR1 and CDR2 from the germline V gene are SNHLY and FYNNEI. The germline V and J ends were trimmed by 7 bases and 7 bases, with 10 bases remaining between them. The CDR3 runs 12 residues. The CDR3 sequence: CASNGGIGELFF. As DNA, the CDR3 is TGTGCCAGCAATGGGGGTATCGGGGAGCTGTTTTTT.

CDR3 coding DNA: TGTGCCAGCAGGACAGGGGGCCCGTTCACAGATACGCAGTATTTT. Translated, it gives CASRTGGPFTDTQYF. The chain is built from TRBV6-5 and TRBJ2-3; 10 nucleotides align to TRBD1. The J segment lost 2 bases and the V segment lost 6 bases, leaving 5 bases of the junction unmatched. CDR3 length: 15 amino acids. Looked up from germline, CDR1 is MNHEY and CDR2 is SVGAGI.

The chain has TRBV18 and TRBJ1-1; no reliable D call. The germline CDR1 and CDR2 sequences are KGHSH and LQKENI. This CDR3 is 14 amino acids long. Trimming removed 3 bases at V and 6 bases at J, with 14 bases between. The CDR3 DNA sequence: TGTGCCAGCTCACCCACGTTACTTGGGGCTGAAGCTTTCTTT. Its protein product is CASSPTLLGAEAFF. Supplemented by reference TRBV18 and TRBJ1-1, the full variable domain reads NAGVMQNPRHLVRRRGQEARLRCSPMKGHSHVYWYRQLPEEGLKFMVYLQKENIIDESGMPKERFSAEFPKEGPSILRIQQVVRGDSAAYFCASSPTLLGAEAFFGQGTRLTVV.

The chain joins TRBV28 to TRBJ2-1; no clear D. This CDR3 is built from 13 residues. From germline, CDR1 is MDHEN and CDR2 SYDVKM. With 6 bases removed from V and 0 bases from J, the gap between germline ends came to 6 bases. The CDR3 spells CASRTNSYNEQFF. The CDR3 region has the DNA TGTGCCAGCAGGACAAACTCCTACAATGAGCAGTTCTTC. Together with reference TRBV28 and TRBJ2-1, the CDR3 gives the full variable domain: DVKVTQSSRYLVKRTGEKVFLECVQDMDHENMFWYRQDPGLGLRLIYFSYDVKMKEKGDIPEGYSVSREKKERFSLILESASTNQTSMYLCASRTNSYNEQFFGPGTRLTVL.

The rearrangement joins TRBV10-1 to TRBJ2-7, with TRBD2 matching 8 bases. The CDR3 is 15 residues long. In germline, CDR1 is WNHNN, CDR2 SYGVQD (reference sequence). V lost 2 bases to trimming and J lost 5 bases; unmatched junction nucleotides: 8. CDR3 sequence (DNA): TGCGCCAGCAGTGAGGCTACGGGGGGGGCCCACGAGCAGTACTTC. Its protein product is CASSEATGGAHEQYF.

Only one count was recorded for this clone. The V call is TRBV30, the J call TRBJ2-2; D not resolved. The CDR3 covers 14 residues. V dropped 0 bases and J dropped 1 base, with 6 bases sitting between them. Looked up from germline, CDR1 is GTSNPN and CDR2 is SVGIG (reference sequence). The CDR3 DNA sequence: TGTGCCTGGAGTGTACTGGGGAACACCGGGGAGCTGTTTTTT. Protein product: CAWSVLGNTGELFF.

As for this clone: Other DNA sequences in the same sample also yield this CDR3. V is TRBV19 and J is TRBJ2-5; D remains ambiguous. Germline CDR1 reads LNHDA; CDR2 reads SQIVND (reference sequence). The CDR3 covers 13 residues. Between the trimmed V and J ends, which lost 1 base and 1 base, there was a span of 4 bases. The CDR3 nucleotides read TGTGCCAGTAGTATAGGCAGCCAAGAGACCCAGTACTTC. As protein: CASSIGSQETQYF. Full variable domain (outside the CDR3, taken from reference TRBV19 and TRBJ2-5): DGGITQSPKYLFRKEGQNVTLSCEQNLNHDAMYWYRQDPGQGLRLIYYSQIVNDFQKGDIAEGYSVSREKKESFPLTVTSAQKNPTAFYLCASSIGSQETQYFGPGTRLLVL.

This chain links TRBV27 with TRBJ2-6, with TRBD2 matching 7 bases. The germline CDR1 and CDR2 sequences are MNHEY and SMNVEV (reference sequence). After removal of 4 bases from V and 0 bases from J, the junction contained 0 bases not matched to a gene. This CDR3 region has 15 residues. CDR3 in DNA: TGTGCCAGCAGTTCGGGGGGCTCTGGGGCCAACGTCCTGACTTTC. This gives the protein CASSSGGSGANVLTF.

The V gene is TRBV11-3, the J gene TRBJ1-5, with a tentative D call TRBD1 (6 bases). This CDR3 is 12 amino acids long. The ends were cut back, 11 bases at V and 8 bases at J, with 16 bases in the middle. CDR1 SGHNT and CDR2 YENEEA come from the germline V gene. CDR3 region: CAACGQMEPQHF. In DNA form, the CDR3 reads TGTGCCGCGTGCGGACAGATGGAGCCCCAGCATTTT.

The V and J genes are TRBV6-5 and TRBJ1-2, with a tentative D call TRBD1 (5 bases). Germline V lookup: CDR1 MNHEY, CDR2 SVGAGI. V was clipped by 0 bases and J by 6 bases, with 14 bases between them. The CDR3 consists of 15 residues. Here the CDR3 DNA reads TGTGCCAGCAGTTACTCCTATGACAGTAGGGATGGCTACACCTTC. Protein product: CASSYSYDSRDGYTF.

The chain joins TRBV5-4 to TRBJ2-2; D is unresolved. Germline V gene sequence: CDR1 SGHNT, CDR2 YYREEE (reference sequence). The CDR3 loop spans 14 amino acids. Trimming took off 0 bases at V and 3 bases at J, with 6 bases between the two ends. The CDR3 nucleotides are TGTGCCAGCAGCTTGGGTGACTACACCGGGGAGCTGTTTTTT. This encodes CASSLGDYTGELFF.

V and J are TRBV5-1 and TRBJ1-2, with D unclear. The CDR3 has 13 amino acids. From germline, CDR1 is SGHRS and CDR2 YFSETQ. Trimming pared 0 bases from V and 4 bases from J, leaving 7 bases between. The CDR3 sequence: CASSLDRTYGYTF. The DNA for the CDR3 is TGCGCCAGCAGCTTGGATAGAACCTATGGCTACACCTTC. Full variable domain (missing parts from reference TRBV5-1 and TRBJ1-2): KAGVTQTPRYLIKTRGQQVTLSCSPISGHRSVSWYQQTPGQGLQFLFEYFSETQRNKGNFPGRFSGRQFSNSRSEMNVSTLELGDSALYLCASSLDRTYGYTFGSGTRLTVV.

This clone turned up a few times. The V gene is TRBV6-5, the J gene TRBJ1-2; D call uncertain. The germline CDR1 and CDR2 sequences are MNHEY and SVGAGI. V lost 3 bases to trimming and J lost 5 bases, with 16 bases between them. The CDR3 has 15 residues. The CDR3 region has the DNA TGTGCCAGCAGTTATCATTCGGGAGTAGCTTATGGCTACACCTTC. Its translation is CASSYHSGVAYGYTF.

J is TRBJ2-3 and V is TRBV5-3; D ambiguous. TRBV5-3 is identified as an open reading frame with a role that is uncertain. Trimming cost V 0 bases and J 6 bases, with 8 bases left between them. The CDR3 totals 13 residues. The CDR3 spells CARSLALRDTQYF. For the CDR3, the DNA is TGTGCCAGAAGCTTGGCCCTAAGGGATACGCAGTATTTT.

The chain carries TRBV9 and TRBJ2-7; 9 bases align to TRBD1. This CDR3 contains 16 residues. V shed 1 base and J 3 bases; nucleotides not matched to a gene: 8. Germline V gene data show CDR1 as SGDLS and CDR2 as YYNGEE. CDR3 nucleotides: TGTGCCAGCAGCGTACAAACCGGGACAGGGAACTACGAGCAGTACTTC. Protein product: CASSVQTGTGNYEQYF.

This chain joins TRBV25-1 and TRBJ2-2, with TRBD1 identical over 7 bases. There are 13 residues in the CDR3. In germline, CDR1 is MGHDK, CDR2 SYGVNS. The CDR3 DNA sequence: TGTGCTATGACAGGGAAGAACACCGGGGAGCTGTTTTTT. It is translated as CAMTGKNTGELFF.

The chain is built from TRBV29-1 and TRBJ1-1; tentatively, D is TRBD1 (6 bases). Germline CDR1 SQVTM, CDR2 ANQGSEA. The CDR3 runs 13 residues. Trimming removed 0 bases at V and 2 bases at J, with 7 bases between. The CDR3 is CSVEEQGNTEAFF. The CDR3 coding sequence is TGCAGCGTTGAAGAACAGGGTAACACTGAAGCTTTCTTT.

The V gene is TRBV6-5, the J gene TRBJ1-4; D not certain. Germline loops: CDR1 MNHEY, CDR2 SVGAGI. Deletions cut 6 bases from V and 7 bases from J, with 15 bases between. This CDR3 comprises 14 residues. CDR3 DNA: TGTGCCAGCAGGTGGACCCTCGGCGGTGAAAAACTGTTTTTT. Amino acids: CASRWTLGGEKLFF.

This clone was observed a single time. The V and J genes are TRBV28 and TRBJ1-2; tentative D call: TRBD1 (6 bases). The CDR3 consists of 14 residues. Trimming stripped 5 bases from V and 7 bases from J, with 17 bases between. CDR1 and CDR2 from the germline V gene are MDHEN and SYDVKM. CDR3 residues: CASSPWGGLGGYTF. The CDR3 DNA follows: TGTGCCAGCAGTCCCTGGGGGGGGCTAGGTGGCTACACCTTC.

This clone occurred a few times. The chain links TRBV6-1 to TRBJ2-1; D unclear. This CDR3 is built from 13 residues. Germline loops: CDR1 MNHNS, CDR2 SASEGT. V was pared by 8 bases and J by 8 bases, with 16 bases between. The CDR3 coding sequence is TGTGCCAGCGGCCCCCCCCCTAAGGATGAGCAGTTCTTC. Amino acid sequence: CASGPPPKDEQFF.

This clone was counted only a few times. The chain employs TRBV6-4 and TRBJ1-2, with 10 nucleotides matching TRBD1. The germline gives CDR1 MRHNA, CDR2 SNTAGT. The CDR3 consists of 13 residues. Trimming removed 9 bases from V and 11 bases from J; junction bases left unmatched: 12. For the CDR3, the DNA is TGTGCCAGTCAATGGACAGGGGGTATGGGATACACCTTC. It is translated as CASQWTGGMGYTF.

J is TRBJ2-5 and V is TRBV5-1; TRBD1 matches 7 bases. Germline CDR1 SGHRS, CDR2 YFSETQ. Germline trimming cut 5 bases from V and 1 base from J; bases unmatched to any gene: 2. There are 13 residues in the CDR3. The CDR3 DNA follows: TGCGCCAGCAGACAGGGGACCCAAGAGACCCAGTACTTC. Protein product: CASRQGTQETQYF. Complete variable domain (other parts from reference TRBV5-1 and TRBJ2-5): KAGVTQTPRYLIKTRGQQVTLSCSPISGHRSVSWYQQTPGQGLQFLFEYFSETQRNKGNFPGRFSGRQFSNSRSEMNVSTLELGDSALYLCASRQGTQETQYFGPGTRLLVL.

The rearrangement joins TRBV11-1 to TRBJ2-3; D remains ambiguous. Trimming pared 6 bases from V and 4 bases from J, leaving 8 bases between. The germline gives CDR1 SGHAT, CDR2 FQDESV (reference sequence). This CDR3 comprises 12 residues. CDR3 nucleotide sequence: TGTGCCAGCAGTTCGTTGGCAGATACGCAGTATTTT. Its translation is CASSSLADTQYF.

CDR3 DNA sequence: TGTGCCAGCAGCTTCCCCTATCGCGGGGCCTACGAGCAGTACTTC. Translation gives CASSFPYRGAYEQYF. The genes are TRBV5-6 and TRBJ2-7; a possible D gene is TRBD2 (6 bases). V was shortened by 2 bases and J by 2 bases, with 14 bases between the two germline ends. This CDR3 is 15 amino acids long. In germline, CDR1 is SGHDT, CDR2 YYEEEE.

CDR3 loop: CASSYSRAYSNQPQHF. The CDR3 region has the DNA TGTGCCAGCAGTTATTCCAGGGCCTATAGCAATCAGCCCCAGCATTTT. The rearrangement joins TRBV6-5 to TRBJ1-5, with D possibly TRBD1 on 5 matching bases. The germline CDR1 and CDR2 sequences are MNHEY and SVGAGI. This CDR3 has 16 amino acids. V lost 3 bases, J lost 0 bases, and 12 bases lay in between.

The chain's CDR3 is CASSPGGAETQYF. CDR3 sequence (DNA): TGTGCCAGCAGCCCGGGTGGGGCAGAGACCCAGTACTTC. J is TRBJ2-5 and V is TRBV5-4; possible D gene TRBD1, 5 bases. The CDR3 is made up of 13 amino acids. Germline V gene lookup returns CDR1 SGHNT and CDR2 YYREEE (reference sequence). Deletions cut 4 bases from V and 4 bases from J, with 11 bases between.